Given below is one TCR beta chain in context. What it binds is not known. The data were taken from a study of cytomegalovirus exposure and HLA in healthy donors. Across the study: HLA-typed donors contributed 65 million to 85 million unique TCRs, which were held in an early data release. General study points: Rarity held for most TCR sequences, but there were some public TCRs that occurred in many donors. The study flagged some 180 TCR beta chains as cytomegalovirus-associated.

The CDR3 contains 15 residues. V lost 5 bases, J lost 6 bases, and 8 bases stayed unmatched. Per germline, CDR1 MNHNS and CDR2 SASEGT. Both 60 Vbeta primers and 13 Jbeta primers went into the PCR. Here immunoSEQ multiplex PCR was the method, and the copy in TCRdb shows in-frame clones only, minus some. This table holds 110,000 to 150,000 clones, approximately 63% found once. The sequence came from a woman in her sixties in good health and CMV-seropositive. Sequenced material: PBMCs. The rearrangement uses TRBV6-1 and TRBJ2-2; 8 nucleotides match TRBD1. CDR3 residues: CASSRTGRVAGELFF. DNA for the CDR3: TGTGCCAGCAGTCGGACAGGGAGAGTGGCCGGGGAGCTGTTTTTT.